The 26 T cell receptor beta chains below were found in one sample sequenced in a study of glioma-infiltrating T cells after dendritic cell vaccination. Data came from immunoSEQ multiplex PCR; TCRdb stores just in-frame clones and leaves some out. The table has tens of thousands of clones, about four fifths seen once; the top ten hold 2% to 2.5%. This specimen consisted of blood, obtained before dendritic cell vaccination. The receptors were sampled from a human donor with glioblastoma.

The chain has TRBV7-9 and TRBJ2-3; D perhaps matches TRBD1 (6 bases). V was shortened by 7 bases and J by 2 bases, with 13 bases between the two germline ends. Germline V gene data show CDR1 as SEHNR and CDR2 as FQNEAQ (reference sequence). This CDR3 has 14 residues. This chain's CDR3 is CASTLTGTTDTQYF. The CDR3, as DNA: TGTGCCAGCACCCTAACAGGGACCACAGATACGCAGTATTTT.

This clone is a singleton in its sample. V gene TRBV6-5 combines with J gene TRBJ1-2, with 8 bases identical to TRBD1. V was pared by 4 bases and J by 4 bases, with 8 bases of the junction left unmatched. CDR3 length equals 15 residues. Germline V CDR1 and CDR2: MNHEY, SVGAGI. The CDR3 loop reads CASSLKTGTGYGYTF. As DNA, the CDR3 is TGTGCCAGCAGTTTAAAAACCGGGACAGGCTATGGCTACACCTTC.

In nucleotides, the CDR3 is TGTGCCAGCAGGATAGACAGGAATCAGCCCCAGCATTTT. Translation: CASRIDRNQPQHF. This sequence joins TRBV2 and TRBJ1-5; tentatively, D is TRBD1 (6 bases). The CDR3 consists of 13 residues. The V gene lost 6 bases and the J gene lost 4 bases, with 10 bases spanning the gap. Per germline, CDR1 SNHLY and CDR2 FYNNEI.

The chain links TRBV11-1 to TRBJ2-3; possibly TRBD1 for D (5 bases). CDR1 is SGHAT and CDR2 is FQDESV in the germline V gene (reference sequence). This CDR3 contains 15 residues. V was cut by 3 bases and J by 3 bases, with 13 bases left in between. In nucleotides, the CDR3 is TGTGCCAGCAGCTTCAGTGGGGCTCCGACAGATACGCAGTATTTT. Its translation is CASSFSGAPTDTQYF.

This sequence joins TRBV9 and TRBJ2-2; 10 bases are shared with TRBD2. Trimming cost V 1 base and J 5 bases; bases outside gene matches: 2. The CDR3 spans 15 residues. Germline values: CDR1 SGDLS, CDR2 YYNGEE. The CDR3 sequence is CASSVSGRGTGELFF. DNA of the CDR3: TGTGCCAGCAGCGTAAGCGGGAGGGGTACCGGGGAGCTGTTTTTT.

The sample holds one count of this clone. CDR3 sequence (DNA): TGTGCCAGCAGAGACACAGGGTTGTCCTACGAGCAGTACGTC. It is translated as CASRDTGLSYEQYV. The chain uses TRBV6-6 and TRBJ2-7; the D gene is possibly TRBD1 (6 bases). V was shortened by 6 bases and J by 1 base, with 13 bases between the two germline ends. The CDR3 length is 14 residues. Germline V gives CDR1 MNHNY, CDR2 SVGAGI (reference sequence).

The rearrangement joins TRBV27 to TRBJ2-7, with TRBD1 matching 7 bases. Trimming took 5 bases from V and 6 from J; bases not matched to a gene: 13. Germline V lookup: CDR1 MNHEY, CDR2 SMNVEV (reference sequence). The CDR3 length is 15 residues. The CDR3 loop is CASSPRTGYFVEQYF. The CDR3, as DNA: TGTGCCAGCAGTCCACGGACAGGTTATTTCGTCGAGCAGTACTTC.

The DNA for the CDR3 is TGTGCCAGCAGTGCCGGGACAGGGACAAGAGGCTACACCTTC. Amino acids: CASSAGTGTRGYTF. V gene TRBV2 combines with J gene TRBJ1-2; 9 nucleotides line up with TRBD1. Per germline, CDR1 SNHLY and CDR2 FYNNEI. The CDR3 extends over 14 amino acids. V was clipped by 4 bases and J by 8 bases; unmatched bases: 8.

The chain is built from TRBV7-3 and TRBJ1-2; D is undetermined. There are 13 residues in the CDR3. Germline loops: CDR1 SGHTA, CDR2 FQGTGA. Trimming shortened V by 3 bases and J by 10 bases, and 15 bases separated the two germline ends. CDR3 sequence reads: CASSLDSSRTYTF. The CDR3 DNA sequence: TGTGCCAGCAGCTTGGACTCGTCGCGGACCTACACCTTC.

A single count supports this clone. The gene calls are TRBV9 and TRBJ2-5, with D maybe TRBD2 (5 bases). Germline assignment: CDR1 SGDLS and CDR2 YYNGEE. This CDR3 region has 14 residues. The ends were cut back, 2 bases at V and 1 base at J, with 9 bases in the middle. The CDR3 region is CASSVRGFQETQYF. The CDR3 nucleotides read TGTGCCAGCAGCGTTAGAGGGTTCCAAGAGACCCAGTACTTC.

The sample holds a few counts of this clone. The chain employs TRBV5-6 and TRBJ1-3; D ambiguous. Trimming took off 0 bases at V and 0 bases at J, with 10 bases between the two ends. This CDR3 region has 16 residues. In germline, CDR1 is SGHDT, CDR2 YYEEEE. The DNA for the CDR3 is TGTGCCAGCAGCTTGGCTTCGGGTTACTCTGGAAACACCATATATTTT. This gives the protein CASSLASGYSGNTIYF.

The chain recombines TRBV27 with TRBJ2-7; D not certain. This CDR3 has 12 amino acids. Germline V lookup: CDR1 MNHEY, CDR2 SMNVEV (reference sequence). V was clipped by 0 bases and J by 6 bases, with 6 bases between them. The CDR3 bases are TGTGCCAGCAGTTTATCTGGGCCCGAGCAGTACTTC. The encoded protein is CASSLSGPEQYF.

J is TRBJ1-2 and V is TRBV6-4; possible D gene TRBD1, 6 bases. The CDR3 is made up of 14 amino acids. Germline CDR1 MRHNA, CDR2 SNTAGT. The V end was cut by 0 bases, the J end by 5 bases, with 10 bases between. The CDR3 protein is CASSDSPDSYGYTF. As DNA, the CDR3 is TGTGCCAGCAGTGACTCCCCGGACAGTTATGGCTACACCTTC.

This clone occurred a few times. V gene TRBV6-6 combines with J gene TRBJ1-2; TRBD1 matches at 7 bases. Looked up from germline, CDR1 is MNHNY and CDR2 is SVGAGI (reference sequence). The junction had 8 bases not matched to a gene; V was cut back by 6 bases and J by 4 bases. There are 14 residues in the CDR3. CDR3 loop: CASSRGGAFYGYTF. DNA of the CDR3: TGTGCCAGCAGCCGAGGGGGCGCTTTCTATGGCTACACCTTC.

The chain links TRBV2 to TRBJ2-7; 7 bases align to TRBD1. With V trimmed by 4 bases and J by 2 bases, 2 bases remained unmatched. The length of the CDR3 is 13 residues. CDR1 SNHLY and CDR2 FYNNEI come from the germline V gene. CDR3 residues: CASSGDRTYEQYF. CDR3 nucleotide sequence: TGTGCCAGCAGTGGGGACAGAACCTACGAGCAGTACTTC.

This chain uses TRBV9 with TRBJ2-3; 7 positions match TRBD2. This CDR3 contains 14 residues. Germline V gene lookup returns CDR1 SGDLS and CDR2 YYNGEE. J gave up 4 bases and V 4 bases, and 6 bases lay outside the gene matches. The CDR3: CASSPRLASDTQYF. In DNA form, the CDR3 reads TGTGCCAGCAGCCCCCGACTAGCATCAGATACGCAGTATTTT.

The chain recombines TRBV6-5 with TRBJ2-1; D is perhaps TRBD2 (6 bases). This CDR3 has 13 amino acids. V was clipped by 4 bases and J by 7 bases, with 11 bases between them. In germline, CDR1 is MNHEY, CDR2 SVGAGI. The CDR3 loop reads CASSSTGGNEQFF. The CDR3 region has the DNA TGTGCCAGCAGTTCAACAGGAGGGAATGAGCAGTTCTTC.

This clone has only a few counts. The chain recombines TRBV13 with TRBJ1-2, with TRBD1 as a possible D gene (6 bases). The CDR3 consists of 15 residues. V was shortened by 8 bases and J by 6 bases, with 22 bases between the two germline ends. Germline CDR1 PRHDT, CDR2 FYEKMQ (reference sequence). In DNA form, the CDR3 reads TGTGCCAGCCGAAGTCGGGGGGCTAGACGGGATGGCTACACCTTC. Translating it yields CASRSRGARRDGYTF. Based on the CDR3 plus reference TRBV13 and TRBJ1-2, the full variable domain is AAGVIQSPRHLIKEKRETATLKCYPIPRHDTVYWYQQGPGQDPQFLISFYEKMQSDKGSIPDRFSAQQFSDYHSELNMSSLELGDSALYFCASRSRGARRDGYTFGSGTRLTVV.

The rearrangement links TRBV28 to TRBJ1-1, with D hard to call. The germline gives CDR1 MDHEN, CDR2 SYDVKM. This CDR3 spans 16 amino acids. Trimming took off 4 bases at V and 3 bases at J, with 18 bases between the two ends. CDR3 DNA sequence: TGTGCCAGCAGTTCTGCCTCAGAGGAGGCGGACACTGAAGCTTTCTTT. Its translation is CASSSASEEADTEAFF.

V is TRBV23-1 and J is TRBJ2-7; a weak D match, TRBD2 (6 bases). TRBV23-1 is classed as an ORF, of uncertain function. The CDR3 runs to 13 residues. V lost 9 bases and J 5 bases, leaving 17 bases between the germline ends. CDR3 DNA: TGCGCCAGTCGGAGGGCCCTACGGGACGAGCAGTACGTC. It specifies CASRRALRDEQYV.

This clone has only a few counts. The rearrangement joins TRBV5-8 to TRBJ1-5; D remains ambiguous. Germline V gene lookup returns CDR1 SGHTS and CDR2 YDEGEE. The CDR3 spans 13 residues. V was trimmed by 4 bases and J by 4 bases, leaving 9 bases between them. CDR3 loop: CASSRGWNQPQHF. CDR3 sequence (DNA): TGTGCCAGCAGCCGCGGGTGGAATCAGCCCCAGCATTTT.

The V gene is TRBV9, the J gene TRBJ1-5; D is uncertain. The CDR3 consists of 14 residues. Germline V gene lookup returns CDR1 SGDLS and CDR2 YYNGEE. The V end was cut by 6 bases, the J end by 0 bases, with 10 bases between. The CDR3 here is CASNPEGSNQPQHF. The CDR3 bases are TGTGCCAGCAACCCTGAGGGTAGCAATCAGCCCCAGCATTTT. Full variable domain (rest looked up from reference TRBV9 and TRBJ1-5): DSGVTQTPKHLITATGQRVTLRCSPRSGDLSVYWYQQSLDQGLQFLIQYYNGEERAKGNILERFSAQQFPDLHSELNLSSLELGDSALYFCASNPEGSNQPQHFGDGTRLSIL.

The chain recombines TRBV9 with TRBJ2-6; no definite D call. Germline V gene data show CDR1 as SGDLS and CDR2 as YYNGEE. CDR3 length: 16 amino acids. The V gene lost 4 bases and the J gene lost 0 bases, with 11 bases spanning the gap. In DNA form, the CDR3 reads TGTGCCAGCAGCCAACTGAGCCTCTCTGGGGCCAACGTCCTGACTTTC. Translating it yields CASSQLSLSGANVLTF.

The rearrangement uses TRBV7-2 and TRBJ1-4; 8 positions agree with TRBD1. The CDR3 is 16 residues long. Germline loops: CDR1 SGHTA, CDR2 FQGNSA. J was trimmed by 0 bases and V by 3 bases; bases with no gene match: 3. CDR3 bases: TGTGCCAGCAGCTTCGGACAGGGAGCAACTAATGAAAAACTGTTTTTT. It yields the protein CASSFGQGATNEKLFF.

The chain's CDR3 is CASSENSSGNTIYF. The CDR3 nucleotides are TGTGCCAGCAGTGAAAACAGCTCTGGAAACACCATATATTTT. V usage is TRBV2 and J usage is TRBJ1-3; D gene ambiguous. Germline loops: CDR1 SNHLY, CDR2 FYNNEI. The CDR3 totals 14 residues. Trimming shortened V by 2 bases and J by 0 bases, and 5 bases separated the two germline ends.

Comment on this clone: The sample holds other DNA sequences that translate to the same CDR3. This sequence joins TRBV5-4 and TRBJ1-1; a weak D match, TRBD1 (6 bases). The CDR3 is made up of 19 amino acids. V lost 4 bases and J lost 0, with 25 bases in between. Germline V gives CDR1 SGHNT, CDR2 YYREEE (reference sequence). In DNA form, the CDR3 reads TGTGCCAGCAGCCGCTCCGGGAGGGGGGGCGCTTTACTGAACACTGAAGCTTTCTTT. As protein: CASSRSGRGGALLNTEAFF. Full variable domain (missing parts from reference TRBV5-4 and TRBJ1-1): ETGVTQSPTHLIKTRGQQVTLRCSSQSGHNTVSWYQQALGQGPQFIFQYYREEENGRGNFPPRFSGLQFPNYSSELNVNALELDDSALYLCASSRSGRGGALLNTEAFFGQGTRLTVV.